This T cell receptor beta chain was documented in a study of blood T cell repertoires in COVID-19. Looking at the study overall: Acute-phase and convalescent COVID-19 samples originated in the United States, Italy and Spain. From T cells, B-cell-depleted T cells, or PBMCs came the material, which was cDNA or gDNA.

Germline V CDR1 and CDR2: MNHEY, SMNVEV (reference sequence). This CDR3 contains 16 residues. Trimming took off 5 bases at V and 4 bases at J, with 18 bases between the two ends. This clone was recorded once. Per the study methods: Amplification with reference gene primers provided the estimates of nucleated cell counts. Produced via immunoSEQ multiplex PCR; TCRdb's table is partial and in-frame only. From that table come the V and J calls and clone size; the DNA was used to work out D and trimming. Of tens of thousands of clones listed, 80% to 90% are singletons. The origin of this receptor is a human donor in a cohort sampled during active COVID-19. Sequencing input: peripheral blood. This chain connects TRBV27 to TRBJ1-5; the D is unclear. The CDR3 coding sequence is TGTGCCAGCAGTCCCCGAAGTATACGGGGTAATCAGCCCCAGCATTTT. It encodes CASSPRSIRGNQPQHF.